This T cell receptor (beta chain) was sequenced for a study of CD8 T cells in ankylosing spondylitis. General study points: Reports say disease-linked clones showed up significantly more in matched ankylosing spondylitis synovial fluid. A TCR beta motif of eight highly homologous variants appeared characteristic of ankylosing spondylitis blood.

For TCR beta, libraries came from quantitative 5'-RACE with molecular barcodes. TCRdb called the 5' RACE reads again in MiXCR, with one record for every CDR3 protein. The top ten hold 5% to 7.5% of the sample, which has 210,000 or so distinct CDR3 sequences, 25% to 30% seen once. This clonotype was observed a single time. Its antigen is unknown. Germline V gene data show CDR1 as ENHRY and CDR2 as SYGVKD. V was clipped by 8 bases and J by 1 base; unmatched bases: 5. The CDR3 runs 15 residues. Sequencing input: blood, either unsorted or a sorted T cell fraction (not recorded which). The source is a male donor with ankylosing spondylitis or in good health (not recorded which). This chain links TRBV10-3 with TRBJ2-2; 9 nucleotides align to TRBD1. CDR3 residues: CAIADRGVNTGELFF. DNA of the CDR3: TGTGCCATCGCGGACAGGGGAGTGAACACCGGGGAGCTGTTTTTT.